One and the same sample provided the 9 T cell receptor beta chains below, sequenced in a study of identical twins. TCRdb re-analysed the 5' RACE reads in MiXCR, keeping a single row per CDR3 protein. The profile shows around 290,000 distinct CDR3 sequences, 7.5% to 9.5% of them singletons. Separately, the same data were catalogued under a study of yellow fever vaccine responses in identical twins.

Sequenced material: CD8+ T cells sorted from blood. The receptors were sampled from a woman under 30 in good health.

In its sample, this clonotype was seen many times. This chain joins TRBV12-3 or TRBV12-4 and TRBJ1-6, with D hard to call. The V end lost 7 bases, the J end lost 2 bases, and 15 bases lay between the germline ends. The CDR3 totals 16 residues. CDR3 amino acids: CASKSSSLAYNSPLHF. For the CDR3, the DNA is TGTGCCAGCAAAAGTTCAAGTCTCGCCTATAATTCACCCCTCCACTTT.

This clonotype was detected many times. V usage is TRBV7-2 and J usage is TRBJ2-7; D unresolved. This CDR3 contains 15 residues. V was cut by 6 bases and J by 4 bases, with 19 bases left in between. Per germline, CDR1 SGHTA and CDR2 FQGNSA. The CDR3 sequence is CASSVSTALGYEQYF. The CDR3, as DNA: TGTGCCAGCAGTGTCTCAACAGCCCTTGGATACGAGCAGTACTTC.

This clonotype has a handful of counts. V usage is TRBV4-2 and J usage is TRBJ1-4; D is undetermined. With 3 bases removed from V and 4 bases from J, the gap between germline ends came to 6 bases. This CDR3 is 13 amino acids long. Germline V gene lookup returns CDR1 LGHNA and CDR2 YNFKEQ. Here the CDR3 DNA reads TGTGCCAGCAGCCACCCACTTAATGAAAAACTGTTTTTT. Protein sequence: CASSHPLNEKLFF.

The V call is TRBV20-1, the J call TRBJ2-1, with 13 positions matching TRBD2. The CDR3 has 17 amino acids. The ends lost 0 bases at V and 6 bases at J; junction bases unmatched: 8. In germline, CDR1 is DFQATT, CDR2 SNEGSKA (reference sequence). The DNA for the CDR3 is TGCAGTGCTAGAGAGAGCCCGGGACTAGCGGGAATCAATGAGCAGTTCTTC. Translation gives CSARESPGLAGINEQFF.

Regarding this clonotype: The junction departs from the called germline gene at one end, perhaps through a read error. The chain carries TRBV7-7 and TRBJ2-5, with 8 bases that match TRBD1. CDR3 length: 13 amino acids. In germline, CDR1 is SSHAT, CDR2 FNYEAQ (reference sequence). The CDR3 loop reads CASSSGQGETQYF. Here the CDR3 DNA reads TGTGCTAGCAGCTCAGGACAGGGAGAGACCCAGTACTTC.

This clonotype was seen at least ten times. The chain couples TRBV6-1 to TRBJ2-5; D is perhaps TRBD2 (6 bases). From germline, CDR1 is MNHNS and CDR2 SASEGT. This CDR3 is built from 14 residues. V lost 3 bases and J lost 1, with 9 bases in between. The CDR3 sequence: CASSDLAFQETQYF. CDR3 coding DNA: TGTGCCAGCAGTGATCTAGCGTTCCAAGAGACCCAGTACTTC.

This clonotype was counted ten times or more. The chain uses TRBV10-2 and TRBJ2-7, with D uncertain. The CDR3 sequence is 11 residues long. V was trimmed by 7 bases and J by 2 bases, leaving 6 bases between them. Germline V gene data show CDR1 as WSHSY and CDR2 as SAAADI. CDR3 loop: CASTTTYEQYF. CDR3 sequence (DNA): TGCGCCAGCACGACCACCTACGAGCAGTACTTC.

This clonotype was observed a few times. This chain links TRBV2 with TRBJ2-1; TRBD1 is a possible D gene (6 bases). The CDR3 is 13 residues long. The V gene's germline CDR1 is SNHLY and CDR2 FYNNEI. Trimming removed 8 bases from V and 8 bases from J, with 16 bases in between. The DNA for the CDR3 is TGTGCCAGCGGGACACCACTTTTACATGAGCAGTTCTTC. Its protein product is CASGTPLLHEQFF.

This clonotype was found a few times. The chain employs TRBV5-1 and TRBJ1-1; D is uncertain. Germline lookup yields CDR1 SGHRS and CDR2 YFSETQ. CDR3 length: 13 residues. V was cut by 0 bases and J by 5 bases, with 8 bases left in between. The CDR3 region is CASSLERLTEAFF. In DNA, the CDR3 is TGCGCCAGCAGCTTGGAACGGTTGACTGAAGCTTTCTTT. Combining the CDR3 with reference TRBV5-1 and TRBJ1-1 gives the whole variable domain KAGVTQTPRYLIKTRGQQVTLSCSPISGHRSVSWYQQTPGQGLQFLFEYFSETQRNKGNFPGRFSGRQFSNSRSEMNVSTLELGDSALYLCASSLERLTEAFFGQGTRLTVV.